Listed below are T cell receptor beta chains from one sample, sequenced in a study of blood T cell repertoires in COVID-19. Assay used: immunoSEQ multiplex PCR; TCRdb lists only in-frame clones, some missing. The sample consists of hundreds of thousands of clones, 80% to 90% of them appearing once. Specimen: peripheral blood. These TCRs come from a woman aged 45-60 years who had recovered from COVID-19. Both conserved end residues are part of each CDR3. A D gene is named only where the DNA matches it firmly. Rows may omit the clone size; those that give it use once, few, many or a size class.

V: TRBV28
size: -
J: TRBJ2-7
D: -
CDR3: CASSPGTYEQYF
DNA: TGTGCCAGCAGTCCAGGGACCTACGAGCAGTACTTC

V: TRBV5-8
size: -
J: TRBJ2-1
D: TRBD1
CDR3: CASSRDSAFREQFF
DNA: TGTGCCAGTTCCCGGGACAGCGCCTTCAGAGAGCAGTTCTTC

V: TRBV2
size: -
J: TRBJ2-7
D: -
CDR3: CASSGQGYGEQYF
DNA: TGTGCCAGCAGTGGGCAGGGGTATGGCGAGCAGTACTTC

V: TRBV2
size: -
J: TRBJ1-1
D: -
CDR3: CASIISPGDGEAFF
DNA: TGTGCCAGCATCATAAGTCCAGGGGACGGTGAAGCTTTCTTT

V: TRBV6-5
size: -
J: TRBJ2-1
D: -
CDR3: CASSSAVSYNEQFF
DNA: TGTGCCAGCAGTTCGGCGGTCTCCTACAATGAGCAGTTCTTC

V: TRBV19
size: -
J: TRBJ1-1
D: -
CDR3: CASSIEWGVQNTEAFF
DNA: TGTGCCAGTAGTATAGAATGGGGGGTTCAGAACACTGAAGCTTTCTTT

V: TRBV10-3
size: -
J: TRBJ1-2
D: TRBD1
CDR3: CAISEQVTGPGYTF
DNA: TGTGCCATCAGTGAGCAGGTGACAGGGCCTGGCTACACCTTC

V: TRBV5-4
size: -
J: TRBJ2-1
D: TRBD2
CDR3: CASSRSGGPVNEQFF
DNA: TGTGCCAGCAGCCGTAGCGGGGGGCCGGTCAATGAGCAGTTCTTC

V: TRBV28
size: -
J: TRBJ1-5
D: -
CDR3: CASRRGGSTSNQPQHF
DNA: TGTGCCAGCAGGCGGGGGGGTTCCACCTCCAATCAGCCCCAGCATTTT

V: TRBV9
size: -
J: TRBJ1-2
D: -
CDR3: CASSAYSRGHYTF
DNA: TGTGCCAGCAGCGCATACTCACGAGGTCACTACACCTTC

V: TRBV6-2/TRBV6-3
size: -
J: TRBJ1-2
D: TRBD1
CDR3: CASSSSGDRGRRVYGYTF
DNA: TGTGCCAGCAGTTCCAGTGGGGACAGGGGGCGCCGGGTGTATGGCTACACCTTC

V: TRBV7-8
size: -
J: TRBJ2-3
D: -
CDR3: CASSQPYTDTQYF
DNA: TGTGCCAGCAGCCAGCCCTACACAGATACGCAGTATTTT

V: TRBV28
size: -
J: TRBJ1-1
D: TRBD1
CDR3: CASSLRGRWTEAFF
DNA: TGTGCCAGCAGCCTCAGGGGGCGTTGGACTGAAGCTTTCTTT

V: TRBV27
size: -
J: TRBJ2-7
D: -
CDR3: CASSSPNTYEQYF
DNA: TGTGCCAGCAGTTCACCGAACACCTACGAGCAGTACTTC

V: TRBV6-2/TRBV6-3
size: -
J: TRBJ1-5
D: TRBD1
CDR3: CASSAMYGSGTGGLQPQHF
DNA: TGTGCCAGCAGCGCAATGTACGGGAGTGGGACAGGGGGCCTACAGCCCCAGCATTTT

V: TRBV4-3
size: few
J: TRBJ2-2
D: -
CDR3: CASSPPNTGELFF
DNA: TGCGCCAGCAGCCCCCCAAACACCGGGGAGCTGTTTTTT

V: TRBV7-3
size: few
J: TRBJ2-1
D: TRBD1
CDR3: CASSLGTGLGNSEQFF
DNA: TGTGCCAGCAGCTTAGGGACAGGGCTGGGTAACAGTGAGCAGTTCTTC

V: TRBV5-8
size: few
J: TRBJ2-7
D: TRBD1
CDR3: CASTRRGHYEQYF
DNA: TGTGCCAGCACCAGAAGGGGGCATTACGAGCAGTACTTC

V: TRBV27
size: -
J: TRBJ1-4
D: TRBD1
CDR3: CASTTGVGEKLFF
DNA: TGTGCCAGCACAACAGGGGTGGGAGAAAAACTGTTTTTT

V: TRBV6-5
size: few
J: TRBJ2-7
D: -
CDR3: CASSSRGTMSYEQYF
DNA: TGTGCCAGCAGTTCAAGAGGGACAATGTCCTACGAGCAGTACTTC

V: TRBV27
size: -
J: TRBJ2-1
D: TRBD2
CDR3: CASSLGLAGGYEQFF
DNA: TGTGCCAGCAGCCTGGGACTAGCGGGAGGGTATGAGCAGTTCTTC

V: TRBV30
size: -
J: TRBJ1-2
D: TRBD1
CDR3: CAWSVTGGFYGYTF
DNA: TGTGCCTGGAGTGTAACAGGGGGCTTCTATGGCTACACCTTC

V: TRBV15
size: -
J: TRBJ2-6
D: -
CDR3: CATSRAPGSSSGANVLTF
DNA: TGTGCCACCAGCAGAGCACCGGGATCTAGCTCTGGGGCCAACGTCCTGACTTTC

V: TRBV5-3
size: -
J: TRBJ1-2
D: -
CDR3: CARSRGQTYYGYTF
DNA: TGTGCCAGAAGCAGAGGACAGACCTACTATGGCTACACCTTC

V: TRBV29-1
size: few
J: TRBJ2-3
D: TRBD2
CDR3: CSVRTSGNTDTQYF
DNA: TGCAGCGTTCGGACTAGCGGGAACACAGATACGCAGTATTTT

V: TRBV4-3
size: once
J: TRBJ2-7
D: -
CDR3: CASSQELAGSRRQYF
DNA: TGCGCCAGCAGCCAAGAACTCGCGGGCTCAAGGCGGCAGTACTTC

V: TRBV7-3
size: -
J: TRBJ1-3
D: -
CDR3: CASSTGQPGNTIYF
DNA: TGTGCCAGCAGCACGGGACAACCTGGAAACACCATATATTTT

V: TRBV4-3
size: -
J: TRBJ1-5
D: -
CDR3: CASSQGGAKFQPQHF
DNA: TGCGCCAGCAGCCAAGGTGGGGCAAAGTTTCAGCCCCAGCATTTT

V: TRBV7-2
size: -
J: TRBJ1-2
D: TRBD1
CDR3: CASSWDRVYGYTF
DNA: TGTGCCAGCAGCTGGGACAGGGTCTATGGCTACACCTTC

V: TRBV29-1
size: -
J: TRBJ2-7
D: TRBD1
CDR3: CSVEDLPDRGFRVDEQYF
DNA: TGCAGCGTTGAAGATCTTCCGGACAGGGGTTTCCGGGTGGACGAGCAGTACTTC

V: TRBV4-2
size: -
J: TRBJ1-4
D: -
CDR3: CASSQDPGGGDGTNEKLFF
DNA: TGTGCCAGCAGCCAAGATCCCGGCGGGGGCGACGGGACTAATGAAAAACTGTTTTTT

V: TRBV4-2
size: -
J: TRBJ2-7
D: TRBD2
CDR3: CASSQGASGNYEQYF
DNA: TGTGCCAGCAGCCAAGGGGCTAGCGGTAACTACGAGCAGTACTTC

V: TRBV7-6
size: -
J: TRBJ2-7
D: -
CDR3: CASSLGRAVRSYEQYF
DNA: TGTGCCAGCAGCTTAGGGCGGGCAGTACGTTCCTACGAGCAGTACTTC

V: TRBV29-1
size: -
J: TRBJ1-5
D: -
CDR3: CSVGGTYRAPQHF
DNA: TGCAGCGTTGGGGGGACCTACAGGGCTCCCCAGCATTTT

V: TRBV7-8
size: -
J: TRBJ2-5
D: TRBD2
CDR3: CASSSLAGGFPPTQYF
DNA: TGTGCCAGCAGCTCCCTAGCGGGGGGATTCCCCCCGACCCAGTACTTC

V: TRBV12-5
size: -
J: TRBJ1-5
D: -
CDR3: CASGLESGQPQHF
DNA: TGTGCTAGTGGTTTGGAATCGGGTCAGCCCCAGCATTTT